This T cell receptor beta chain derives from a study of blood T cell repertoires in COVID-19. Libraries were prepared by immunoSEQ multiplex PCR; TCRdb keeps only in-frame clonotypes and omits some of them. This sample has about 240,000 clones, with about 80% found just once. The germline CDR1 and CDR2 sequences are SGHTA and FQGTGA. The CDR3 extends over 15 amino acids. With 4 bases removed from V and 0 bases from J, the gap between germline ends came to 10 bases. The source is a woman older than 75 with acute or convalescent COVID-19. Sequenced input: peripheral blood. The chain uses TRBV7-3 and TRBJ2-1, with a possible D match to TRBD1 (6 bases). The CDR3 protein is CASSSQTGSYNEQFF. CDR3 coding DNA: TGTGCCAGCAGCTCCCAGACAGGCTCCTACAATGAGCAGTTCTTC. The whole variable domain, remainder taken from reference TRBV7-3 and TRBJ2-1, is GAGVSQTPSNKVTEKGKYVELRCDPISGHTALYWYRQSLGQGPEFLIYFQGTGAADDSGLPNDRFFAVRPEGSVSTLKIQRTERGDSAVYLCASSSQTGSYNEQFFGPGTRLTVL.